These 8 T cell receptor beta chains were sequenced from one sample in a study of response to subunit inactivated influenza vaccine. TCRdb fed the RT-PCR reads into MiXCR, producing one record per CDR3 protein. The sample consists of hundreds of thousands of distinct CDR3 sequences, roughly 12% of them appearing once. Separately, the same data were catalogued under a study of T cells expressing NK-cell markers. As reported in that work: Scientists made TCR beta cDNA using 5'RACE template switching with UMIs.

Sequences were derived from PBMCs from blood, sampled on the day of vaccination. These receptors were taken from a man over 45 who received an inactivated influenza vaccine.

The chain joins TRBV7-8 to TRBJ2-2, with D possibly matching TRBD2 (7 bases). V lost 3 bases and J 6 bases, leaving 17 bases between the germline ends. This CDR3 is 16 amino acids long. CDR1 SGHVS and CDR2 FQNEAQ come from the germline V gene. CDR3 coding DNA: TGTGCCAGCAGCTTTCGCGGGGGCGCGTATGCCGGGGAGCTGTTTTTT. Its translation: CASSFRGGAYAGELFF.

This rearrangement joins TRBV12-3 or TRBV12-4 to TRBJ2-3; D unclear. V was pared by 8 bases and J by 0 bases, with 9 bases between. The CDR3 has 13 amino acids. In nucleotides, the CDR3 is TGTGCCAGCTGCCGTAAGAGCACAGATACGCAGTATTTT. Residues: CASCRKSTDTQYF.

This clonotype showed up many times. This rearrangement joins TRBV20-1 to TRBJ2-7; unclear D gene. The CDR3 length is 11 residues. Between the trimmed V and J ends, which lost 0 bases and 3 bases, there was a span of 3 bases. Germline-derived CDR1 and CDR2 are DFQATT and SNEGSKA (reference sequence). The CDR3 loop reads CSARDSYEQYF. As DNA, the CDR3 is TGCAGTGCTAGAGACAGCTACGAGCAGTACTTC.

There are a few counts of this clonotype. The rearrangement uses TRBV4-1 and TRBJ2-2; possibly TRBD2 for D (6 bases). Trimming shortened V by 3 bases and J by 2 bases, and 19 bases separated the two germline ends. The CDR3 is made up of 18 amino acids. Germline CDR1 reads MGHRA; CDR2 reads YSYEKL. The CDR3 spells CASSHYPGLLANTGELFF. The CDR3 bases are TGCGCCAGCAGCCATTATCCGGGACTCCTGGCTAACACCGGGGAGCTGTTTTTT.

This clonotype was observed a few times. The V gene is TRBV7-3, the J gene TRBJ2-7, with D tentatively TRBD1 (6 bases). This CDR3 contains 20 residues. Between the trimmed V and J ends, which lost 1 base and 0 bases, there was a span of 25 bases. Germline CDR1 is SGHTA and CDR2 is FQGTGA. Here the CDR3 DNA reads TGTGCCAGCAGCTTAAAGGTTGGACAGCCGAGAGACCAGAGCTCCTACGAGCAGTACTTC. This translates into CASSLKVGQPRDQSSYEQYF. Filled out from reference TRBV7-3 and TRBJ2-7, the complete variable domain reads GAGVSQTPSNKVTEKGKYVELRCDPISGHTALYWYRQSLGQGPEFLIYFQGTGAADDSGLPNDRFFAVRPEGSVSTLKIQRTERGDSAVYLCASSLKVGQPRDQSSYEQYFGPGTRLTVT.

This clonotype was seen only a few times. The gene calls are TRBV15 and TRBJ2-5; D perhaps matches TRBD2 (5 bases). This CDR3 spans 16 amino acids. Germline-derived CDR1 and CDR2 are LNHNV and YYDKDF (reference sequence). With 0 bases removed from V and 0 bases from J, the gap between germline ends came to 11 bases. The CDR3 nucleotides read TGTGCCACCAGCAGAGATATCCGGCGGGACCAAGAGACCCAGTACTTC. It translates to CATSRDIRRDQETQYF.

The rearrangement links TRBV7-6 to TRBJ2-4; D may be TRBD2 (5 bases). The CDR3 is 16 residues long. Trimming took off 5 bases at V and 5 bases at J, with 19 bases between the two ends. Germline V CDR1 and CDR2: SGHVS, FNYEAQ. The CDR3 loop is CASSTPRGKAENIQYF. The CDR3, as DNA: TGTGCCAGCAGCACCCCCCGGGGAAAGGCCGAAAACATTCAGTACTTC.

The chain combines TRBV18 with TRBJ2-3, with D unclear. The CDR3 consists of 12 residues. Trimming shortened V by 6 bases and J by 8 bases, and 12 bases separated the two germline ends. CDR1 is KGHSH, CDR2 LQKENI, per germline. Written as DNA, the CDR3 is TGTGCCAGCTCGCCCGACCGGGTTACGCAGTATTTT. Translating gives CASSPDRVTQYF.